What follows are 10 T cell receptor beta chains derived from one specimen sequenced in a study of tumor and adjacent non-tumor tissue in lung cancer. Three rounds of nested PCR, following a modified ARM-PCR protocol, produced the TCRbeta library. One entry per CDR3 protein, called by TCRdb with MiXCR from the multiplex PCR reads. Of some 70,000 distinct CDR3 sequences listed, under 70% are singletons. RNA was extracted from bulk tissue without any cell sorting. This non-tumor lung sample came from over 3 cm beyond the tumor edge. Sequencing used distant non-tumor lung tissue. The receptors originated from a woman aged 45-60 years with non-small cell lung cancer.

A note on this clonotype: One end of the junction fails to match germline, which may point to a read error. The chain combines TRBV4-2 with TRBJ1-2; no clear D. CDR3 length equals 12 residues. Germline V gene sequence: CDR1 LGHNA, CDR2 YNFKEQ. CDR3 coding DNA: TGTGCCAGCAGCCAACACAGCTATGGTCACATCTTC. It codes for CASSQHSYGHIF.

Comments on this clonotype: A much more abundant neighbour one base away suggests this may be a read error. This CDR3 is CSASDRNLHF. Written as DNA, the CDR3 is TGCAGTGCTAGTGATCGGAACCTGCACTTT. The chain links TRBV20-1 to TRBJ1-6; D call uncertain. Germline V CDR1 and CDR2: DFQATT, SNEGSKA (reference sequence). V dropped 3 bases and J dropped 19 bases, with 13 bases sitting between them. The CDR3 length is 10 residues.

A word on this clonotype: Since a much larger clone is just one base distant, this may be a read error. V usage is TRBV10-3 and J usage is TRBJ2-1; no firm D call. V shed 10 bases and J shed 0 bases, with 7 bases lying between them. The germline V gene encodes CDR1 ENHRY and CDR2 SYGVKD. CDR3 length equals 12 residues. CDR3 sequence (DNA): TGTGCCACCCGACACTCCTACAATGAGCAGTTCTTC. Amino acid sequence: CATRHSYNEQFF.

About this clonotype itself: This may arise from a read error, as a much more abundant clone is one base away. The chain has TRBV20-1 and TRBJ2-5, with D possibly matching TRBD2 (6 bases). This CDR3 region has 13 residues. Trimming took 6 bases from V and 7 from J, leaving 18 bases between them. Germline lookup yields CDR1 DFQATT and CDR2 SNEGSKA (reference sequence). In nucleotides, the CDR3 is TGCAGTGCATCAGGAGGGGAAACCAGGACCCAGTACTTC. The encoded protein is CSASGGETRTQYF.

This clonotype occurred a few times. Its ends do not fully match the called genes, so a read error is possible. The V gene is TRBV4-1, the J gene TRBJ1-2; D is possibly TRBD1 (5 bases). The CDR3 is made up of 16 amino acids. Germline V lookup: CDR1 MGHRA, CDR2 YSYEKL. In DNA, the CDR3 is TGCGTCAGCAGCAAGAGACCGGGGGGTACTAACTATGGCTACACTTTC. It specifies CVSSKRPGGTNYGYTF.

For this clonotype: Just one base apart from a much larger clone, this may be a read error. The genes are TRBV7-8 and TRBJ1-4; D is possibly TRBD1 (6 bases). The CDR3 runs to 16 residues. V dropped 5 bases and J dropped 5 bases, with 18 bases sitting between them. The germline V gene encodes CDR1 SGHVS and CDR2 FQNEAQ. CDR3 sequence (DNA): TGTGCCAGCAGCCACTCTTCCACAGGGCTAAATGAAAAACTGTTTTTT. Its protein is CASSHSSTGLNEKLFF. Filled out from reference TRBV7-8 and TRBJ1-4, the complete variable domain reads GAGVSQSPRYKVAKRGQDVALRCDPISGHVSLFWYQQALGQGPEFLTYFQNEAQLDKSGLPSDRFFAERPEGSVSTLKIQRTQQEDSAVYLCASSHSSTGLNEKLFFGSGTQLSVL.

In this sample, this clonotype turned up once. The chain is built from TRBV5-6 and TRBJ1-2, with 7 bases matching TRBD1. The J segment lost 2 bases and the V segment lost 5 bases, leaving 12 bases of the junction unmatched. The CDR3 runs 16 residues. Germline-derived CDR1 and CDR2 are SGHDT and YYEEEE. The CDR3: CASSLTGTARNYGYTF. The DNA of the CDR3 is TGTGCCAGCAGTCTAACCGGGACAGCGAGGAACTATGGCTACACCTTC.

As regards this clonotype: A read error may account for a junction end that differs from germline. The chain carries TRBV11-2 and TRBJ2-2; D is ambiguous. The CDR3 is 15 residues long. CDR1 is SGHAT, CDR2 FQNNGV, per germline. This chain's CDR3 is CAGSLDAAATRELFF. The CDR3 nucleotides read TGTGCCGGCAGCTTAGATGCGGCAGCCACGAGGGAGCTGTTTTTT.

Comment on this clonotype: A read error may be the cause here, since a much bigger clone is one base away. As the CDR3 is not closed by the conserved phenylalanine or tryptophan, this likely results from a read error. The chain employs TRBV6-2 or TRBV6-3 and TRBJ2-4, with TRBD1 identical over 7 bases. This CDR3 spans 14 amino acids. The germline V gene has CDR1 MNHEY and CDR2 SVGEGT. Germline trimming cut 5 bases from V and 6 bases from J; bases unmatched to any gene: 7. The CDR3 DNA reads TGTGCCAGCAGTCCGACAGGGCCGCGAAACATTCAGTACCTC. Residues: CASSPTGPRNIQYL.

The chain employs TRBV6-2 or TRBV6-3 and TRBJ2-7; no definite D call. Germline CDR1 reads MNHEY; CDR2 reads SVGEGT. Trimming left V 7 bases short and J 3 bases short, with 13 bases between. The CDR3 length is 13 residues. The CDR3 reads CASTGDINYEQYF. The CDR3 region has the DNA TGTGCCAGCACAGGAGACATTAACTACGAGCAGTACTTC.